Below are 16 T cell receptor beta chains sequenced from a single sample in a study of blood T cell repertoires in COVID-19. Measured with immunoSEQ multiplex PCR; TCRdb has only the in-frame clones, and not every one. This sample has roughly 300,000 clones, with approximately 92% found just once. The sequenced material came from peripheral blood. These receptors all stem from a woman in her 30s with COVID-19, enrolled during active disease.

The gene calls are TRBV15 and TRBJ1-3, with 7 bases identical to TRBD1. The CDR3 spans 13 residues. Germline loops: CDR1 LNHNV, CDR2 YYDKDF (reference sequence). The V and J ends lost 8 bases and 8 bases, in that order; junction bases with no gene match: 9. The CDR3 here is CATGYRGGDTIYF. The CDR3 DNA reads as TGTGCCACCGGATACAGGGGAGGAGACACCATATATTTT. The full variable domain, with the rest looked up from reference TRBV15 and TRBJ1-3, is DAMVIQNPRYQVTQFGKPVTLSCSQTLNHNVMYWYQQKSSQAPKLLFHYYDKDFNNEADTPDNFQSRRPNTSFCFLDIRSPGLGDTAMYLCATGYRGGDTIYFGEGSWLTVV.

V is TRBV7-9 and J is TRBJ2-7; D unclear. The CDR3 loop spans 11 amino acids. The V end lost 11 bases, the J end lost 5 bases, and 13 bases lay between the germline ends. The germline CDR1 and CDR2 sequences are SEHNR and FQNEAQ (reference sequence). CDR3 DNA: TGTGCCGGCACGGACCAGGACGAGCAGTACTTC. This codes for CAGTDQDEQYF. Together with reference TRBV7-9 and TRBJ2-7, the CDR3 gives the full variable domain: DTGVSQNPRHKITKRGQNVTFRCDPISEHNRLYWYRQTLGQGPEFLTYFQNEAQLEKSRLLSDRFSAERPKGSFSTLEIQRTEQGDSAMYLCAGTDQDEQYFGPGTRLTVT.

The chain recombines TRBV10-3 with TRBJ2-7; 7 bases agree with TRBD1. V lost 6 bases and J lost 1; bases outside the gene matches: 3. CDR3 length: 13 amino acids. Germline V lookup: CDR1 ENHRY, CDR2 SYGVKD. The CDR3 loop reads CAIRDRISYEQYF. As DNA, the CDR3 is TGTGCCATCAGGGACAGGATTTCCTACGAGCAGTACTTC.

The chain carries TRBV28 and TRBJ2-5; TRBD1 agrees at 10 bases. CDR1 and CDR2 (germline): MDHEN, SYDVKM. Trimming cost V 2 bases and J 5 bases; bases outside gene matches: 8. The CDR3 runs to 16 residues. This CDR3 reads CASSLTGTGVRETQYF. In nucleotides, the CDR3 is TGTGCCAGCAGTTTAACCGGGACAGGGGTTCGGGAGACCCAGTACTTC.

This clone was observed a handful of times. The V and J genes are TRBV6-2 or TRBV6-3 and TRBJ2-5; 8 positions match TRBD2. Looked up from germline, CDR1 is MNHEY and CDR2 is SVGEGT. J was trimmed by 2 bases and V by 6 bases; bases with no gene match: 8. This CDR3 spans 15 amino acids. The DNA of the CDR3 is TGTGCCAGCAGCTCCAGCGGGAGAGGGCAAGAGACCCAGTACTTC. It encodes CASSSSGRGQETQYF.

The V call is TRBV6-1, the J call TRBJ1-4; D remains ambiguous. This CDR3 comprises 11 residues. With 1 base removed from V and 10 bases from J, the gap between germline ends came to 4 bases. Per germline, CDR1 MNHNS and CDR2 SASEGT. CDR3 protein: CASSEGGKLFF. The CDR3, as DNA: TGTGCCAGCAGTGAAGGAGGAAAACTGTTTTTT.

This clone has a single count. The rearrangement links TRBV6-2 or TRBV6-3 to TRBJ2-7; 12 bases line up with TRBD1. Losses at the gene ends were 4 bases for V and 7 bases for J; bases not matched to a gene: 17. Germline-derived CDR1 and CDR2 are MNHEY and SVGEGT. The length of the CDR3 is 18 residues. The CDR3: CASSFRDRGPLSGYEQYF. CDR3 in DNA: TGTGCCAGCAGTTTCCGGGACAGGGGGCCTCTTTCGGGGTATGAGCAGTACTTC.

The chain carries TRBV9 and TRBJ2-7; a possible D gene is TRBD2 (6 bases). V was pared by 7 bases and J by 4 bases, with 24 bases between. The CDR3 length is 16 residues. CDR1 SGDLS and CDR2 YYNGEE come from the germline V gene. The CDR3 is CASFTRTGLAMYEQYF. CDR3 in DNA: TGTGCCAGCTTTACCAGAACCGGGCTAGCGATGTACGAGCAGTACTTC.

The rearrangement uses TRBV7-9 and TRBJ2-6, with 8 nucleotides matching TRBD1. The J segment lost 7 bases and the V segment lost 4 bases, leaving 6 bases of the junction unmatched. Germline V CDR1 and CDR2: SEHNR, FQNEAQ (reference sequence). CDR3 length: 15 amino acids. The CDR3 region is CASSSQGAYANVLTF. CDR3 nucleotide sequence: TGTGCCAGCAGCTCTCAGGGGGCCTATGCCAACGTCCTGACTTTC. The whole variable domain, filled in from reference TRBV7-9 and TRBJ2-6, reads DTGVSQNPRHKITKRGQNVTFRCDPISEHNRLYWYRQTLGQGPEFLTYFQNEAQLEKSRLLSDRFSAERPKGSFSTLEIQRTEQGDSAMYLCASSSQGAYANVLTFGAGSRLTVL.

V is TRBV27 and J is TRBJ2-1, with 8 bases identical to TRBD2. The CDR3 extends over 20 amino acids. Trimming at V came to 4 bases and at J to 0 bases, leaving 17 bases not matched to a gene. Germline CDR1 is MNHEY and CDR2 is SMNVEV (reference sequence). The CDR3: CASSYTGLASTRGSYNEQFF. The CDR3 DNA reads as TGTGCCAGCAGTTATACAGGACTAGCCTCAACCAGAGGCTCCTACAATGAGCAGTTCTTC.

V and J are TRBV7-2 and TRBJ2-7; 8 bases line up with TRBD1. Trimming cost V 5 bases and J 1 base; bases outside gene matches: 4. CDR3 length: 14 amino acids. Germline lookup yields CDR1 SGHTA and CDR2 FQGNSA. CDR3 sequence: CASSQNRGSYEQYF. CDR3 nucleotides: TGTGCCAGCAGCCAAAACAGGGGGTCCTACGAGCAGTACTTC.

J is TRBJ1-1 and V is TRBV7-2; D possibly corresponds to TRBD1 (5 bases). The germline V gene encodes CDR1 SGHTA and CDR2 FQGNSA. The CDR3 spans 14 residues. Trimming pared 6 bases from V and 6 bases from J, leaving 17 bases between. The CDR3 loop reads CASSPGGFRPEAFF. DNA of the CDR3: TGTGCCAGCAGTCCGGGGGGTTTCAGGCCTGAAGCTTTCTTT.

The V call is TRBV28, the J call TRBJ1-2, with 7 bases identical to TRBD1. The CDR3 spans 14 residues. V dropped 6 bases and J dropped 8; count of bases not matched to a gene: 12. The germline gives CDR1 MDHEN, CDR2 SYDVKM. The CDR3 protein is CASRSGGRAEGYTF. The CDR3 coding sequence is TGTGCCAGCAGGTCAGGGGGGCGGGCGGAGGGCTACACCTTC.

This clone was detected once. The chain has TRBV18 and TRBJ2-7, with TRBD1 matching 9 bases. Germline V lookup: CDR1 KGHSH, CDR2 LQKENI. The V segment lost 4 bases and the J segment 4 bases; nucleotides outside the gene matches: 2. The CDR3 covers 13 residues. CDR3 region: CASSRTGVYEQYF. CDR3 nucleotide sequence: TGTGCCAGCTCACGGACAGGGGTATACGAGCAGTACTTC.

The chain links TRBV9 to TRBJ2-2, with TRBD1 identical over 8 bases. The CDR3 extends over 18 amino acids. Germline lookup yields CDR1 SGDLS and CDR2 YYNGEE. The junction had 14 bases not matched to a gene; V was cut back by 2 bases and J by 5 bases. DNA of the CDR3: TGTGCCAGCAGCGTCGCCGGGACAGGTGGTTATTTTACCGGGGAGCTGTTTTTT. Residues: CASSVAGTGGYFTGELFF.

The chain's CDR3 is CASSQDPASADSGNTIYF. CDR3 DNA sequence: TGCGCCAGCAGCCAAGATCCTGCTTCGGCGGACTCTGGAAACACCATATATTTT. The V and J genes are TRBV4-1 and TRBJ1-3; no reliable D call. This CDR3 comprises 18 residues. V lost 0 bases to trimming and J lost 0 bases, with 15 bases between them. Germline V lookup: CDR1 MGHRA, CDR2 YSYEKL.